One T cell receptor beta chain is described in this entry. The target antigen is unknown. The entry originates in a study of Ad26.COV2.S vaccination and SARS-CoV-2 variants. Turning to the study itself: Once, or twice with 56 days between doses, Ad26.COV2.S was given intramuscularly.

The data were produced by immunoSEQ multiplex PCR, yet TCRdb's version contains in-frame clones alone and is incomplete. The table has 300,000 to 350,000 clones, roughly 89% seen once. Study outcomes and limitations: People who got the vaccine had more spike-specific TCR breadth than people who got placebo.

Treatment specified: around 19 received Ad26.COV2.S at low or high dose, single or two shots; about five received placebo; per-sample allocation not given. The study sampled participants on day 63 after the first vaccine or placebo injection. The sequenced sample was peripheral blood, obtained in a trial of Ad26.COV2.S vaccine versus placebo. The sequence derives from a person between 18 and 65 years old who received the Ad26.COV2.S COVID-19 vaccine or a placebo.

The CDR3 DNA reads as TGTGCCAGCAGCATGGGGGAGGACACCGGGGAGCTGTTTTTT. It is translated as CASSMGEDTGELFF. The chain joins TRBV6-5 to TRBJ2-2, with D tentatively TRBD2 (6 bases). The ends were cut back, 6 bases at V and 3 bases at J, with 11 bases in the middle. In germline, CDR1 is MNHEY, CDR2 SVGAGI. The CDR3 has 14 residues.